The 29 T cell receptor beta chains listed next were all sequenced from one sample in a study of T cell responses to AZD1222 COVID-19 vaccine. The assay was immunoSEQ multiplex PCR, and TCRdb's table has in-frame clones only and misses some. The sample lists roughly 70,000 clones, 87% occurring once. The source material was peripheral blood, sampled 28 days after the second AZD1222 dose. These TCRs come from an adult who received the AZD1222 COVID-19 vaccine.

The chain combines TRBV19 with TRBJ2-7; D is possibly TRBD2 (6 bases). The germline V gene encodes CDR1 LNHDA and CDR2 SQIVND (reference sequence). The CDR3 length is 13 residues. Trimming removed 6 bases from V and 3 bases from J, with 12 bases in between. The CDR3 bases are TGTGCCAGTAGCGGGACTGGCGGCTACGAGCAGTACTTC. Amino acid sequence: CASSGTGGYEQYF.

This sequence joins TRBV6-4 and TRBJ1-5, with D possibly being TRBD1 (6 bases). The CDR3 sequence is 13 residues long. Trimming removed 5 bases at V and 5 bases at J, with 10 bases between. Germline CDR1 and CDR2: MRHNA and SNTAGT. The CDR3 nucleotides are TGTGCCAGCAGTCCACAGGGAGATCAGCCCCAGCATTTT. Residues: CASSPQGDQPQHF.

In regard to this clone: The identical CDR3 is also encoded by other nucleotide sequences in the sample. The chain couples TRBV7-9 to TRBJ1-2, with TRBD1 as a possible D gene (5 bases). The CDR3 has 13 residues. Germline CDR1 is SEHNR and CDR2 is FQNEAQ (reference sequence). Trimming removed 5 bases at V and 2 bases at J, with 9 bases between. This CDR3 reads CASSLGTNYGYTF. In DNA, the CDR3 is TGTGCCAGCAGCCTCGGGACGAACTATGGCTACACCTTC.

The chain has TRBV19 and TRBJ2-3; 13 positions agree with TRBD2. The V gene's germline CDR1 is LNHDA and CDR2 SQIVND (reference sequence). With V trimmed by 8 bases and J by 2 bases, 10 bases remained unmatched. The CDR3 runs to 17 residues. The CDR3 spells CASSGTSGVPHTDTQYF. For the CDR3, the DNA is TGTGCCAGTTCCGGGACTAGCGGGGTGCCACACACAGATACGCAGTATTTT.

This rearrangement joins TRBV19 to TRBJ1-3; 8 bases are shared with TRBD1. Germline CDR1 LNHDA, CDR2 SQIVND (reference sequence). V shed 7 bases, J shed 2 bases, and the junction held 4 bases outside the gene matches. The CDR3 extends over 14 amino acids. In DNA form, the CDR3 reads TGTGCCAGTATAAAACAGGGGGCTGGAAACACCATATATTTT. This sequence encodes CASIKQGAGNTIYF.

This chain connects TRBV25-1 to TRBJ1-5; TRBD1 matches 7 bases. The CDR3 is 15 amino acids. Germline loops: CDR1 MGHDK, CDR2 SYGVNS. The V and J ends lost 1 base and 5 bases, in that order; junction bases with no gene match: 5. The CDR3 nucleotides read TGTGCCAGCAGTGAATCGGGGGACAGTTATCAGCCCCAGCATTTT. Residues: CASSESGDSYQPQHF. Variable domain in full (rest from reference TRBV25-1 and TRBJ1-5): EADIYQTPRYLVIGTGKKITLECSQTMGHDKMYWYQQDPGMELHLIHYSYGVNSTEKGDLSSESTVSRIRTEHFPLTLESARPSHTSQYLCASSESGDSYQPQHFGDGTRLSIL.

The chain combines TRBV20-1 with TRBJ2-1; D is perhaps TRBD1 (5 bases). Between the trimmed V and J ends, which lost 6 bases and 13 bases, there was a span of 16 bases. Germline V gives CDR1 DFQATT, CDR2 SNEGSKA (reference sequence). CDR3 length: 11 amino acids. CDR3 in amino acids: CSAKDPRTQFF. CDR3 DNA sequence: TGCAGTGCGAAAGACCCGCGGACACAGTTCTTC.

The CDR3 bases are TGTGATAGCGGGAGTTTTACAGATACGCAGTATTTT. Amino acid sequence: CDSGSFTDTQYF. The rearrangement uses TRBV12-3 or TRBV12-4 and TRBJ2-3; 9 bases align to TRBD2. This CDR3 contains 12 residues.

DNA of the CDR3: TGTGCCAGCAGCCAAGATCTTAGCTACGAGCAGTACTTC. Protein: CASSQDLSYEQYF. The rearrangement joins TRBV14 to TRBJ2-7; D is uncertain. Germline CDR1 reads SGHDN; CDR2 reads FVKESK. V shed 0 bases and J shed 3 bases, with 6 bases lying between them. The CDR3 has 13 amino acids.

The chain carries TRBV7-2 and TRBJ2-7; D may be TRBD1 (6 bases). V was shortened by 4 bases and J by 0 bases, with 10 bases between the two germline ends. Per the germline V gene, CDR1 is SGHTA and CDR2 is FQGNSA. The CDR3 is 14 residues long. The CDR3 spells CASSSNRASYEQYF. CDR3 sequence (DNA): TGTGCCAGCAGCTCGAACAGGGCCTCCTACGAGCAGTACTTC.

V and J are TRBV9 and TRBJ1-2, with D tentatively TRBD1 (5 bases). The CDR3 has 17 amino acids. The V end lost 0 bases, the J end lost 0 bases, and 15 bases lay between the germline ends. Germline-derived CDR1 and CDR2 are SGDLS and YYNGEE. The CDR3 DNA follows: TGTGCCAGCAGCGTAGGGTACGGGGGATCGGCTAACTATGGCTACACCTTC. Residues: CASSVGYGGSANYGYTF.

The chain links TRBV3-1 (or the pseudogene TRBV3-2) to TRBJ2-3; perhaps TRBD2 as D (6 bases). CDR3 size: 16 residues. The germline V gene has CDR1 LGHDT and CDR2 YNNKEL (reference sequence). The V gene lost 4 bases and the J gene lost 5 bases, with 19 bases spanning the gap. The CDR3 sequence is CASSRLDYSRRDTQYF. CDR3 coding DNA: TGTGCCAGCAGCCGCCTGGACTATTCCAGGAGAGATACGCAGTATTTT.

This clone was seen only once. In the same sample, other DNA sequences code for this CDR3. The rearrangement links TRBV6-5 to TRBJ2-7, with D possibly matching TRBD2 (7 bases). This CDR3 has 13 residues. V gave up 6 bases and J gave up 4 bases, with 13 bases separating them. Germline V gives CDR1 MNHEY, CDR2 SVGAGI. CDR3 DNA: TGTGCCAGCAGAAGGGGGGGGTCGTACGAGCAGTACTTC. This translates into CASRRGGSYEQYF.

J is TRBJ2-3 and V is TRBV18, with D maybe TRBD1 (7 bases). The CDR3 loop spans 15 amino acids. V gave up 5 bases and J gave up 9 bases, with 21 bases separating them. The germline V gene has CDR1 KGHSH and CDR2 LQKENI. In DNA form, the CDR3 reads TGTGCCAGCTCAACACAGTCGGGTCAGGGGGGCACGCAGTATTTT. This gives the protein CASSTQSGQGGTQYF.

The CDR3 nucleotides read TGTGCCAGCAGCCAAGAGGGGACAGGGGTCGAAAAACTGTTTTTT. Its translation is CASSQEGTGVEKLFF. The J gene is TRBJ1-4, the V gene TRBV3-1 (or the pseudogene TRBV3-2); 10 bases align to TRBD1. Germline CDR1 LGHDT, CDR2 YNNKEL (reference sequence). The CDR3 is 15 amino acids. Trimming at V came to 0 bases and at J to 8 bases, leaving 3 bases not matched to a gene.

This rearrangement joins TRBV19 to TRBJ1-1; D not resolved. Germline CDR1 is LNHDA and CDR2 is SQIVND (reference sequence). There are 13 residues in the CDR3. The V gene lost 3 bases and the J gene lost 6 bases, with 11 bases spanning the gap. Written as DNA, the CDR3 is TGTGCCAGTAGTATGAGACGCCTCGCTGAAGCTTTCTTT. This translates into CASSMRRLAEAFF.

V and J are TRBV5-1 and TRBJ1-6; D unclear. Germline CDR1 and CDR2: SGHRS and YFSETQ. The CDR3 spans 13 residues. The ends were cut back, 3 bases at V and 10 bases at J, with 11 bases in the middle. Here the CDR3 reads CASSSQEDSPLHF. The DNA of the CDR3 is TGCGCCAGCAGCTCCCAGGAGGACTCACCCCTCCACTTT.

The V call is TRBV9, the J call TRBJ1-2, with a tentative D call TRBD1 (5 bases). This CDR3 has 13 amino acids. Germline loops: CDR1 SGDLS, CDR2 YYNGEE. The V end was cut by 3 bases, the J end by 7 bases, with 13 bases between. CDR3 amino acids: CASSADSVGGYTF. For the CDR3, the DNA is TGTGCCAGCAGCGCAGACAGTGTGGGTGGCTACACCTTC.

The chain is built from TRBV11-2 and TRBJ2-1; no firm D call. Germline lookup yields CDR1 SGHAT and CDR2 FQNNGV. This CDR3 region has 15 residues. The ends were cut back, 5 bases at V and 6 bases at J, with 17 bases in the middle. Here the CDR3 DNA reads TGTGCCAGCAGCCCCGGGCGGACGTCACCCAATGAGCAGTTCTTC. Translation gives CASSPGRTSPNEQFF.

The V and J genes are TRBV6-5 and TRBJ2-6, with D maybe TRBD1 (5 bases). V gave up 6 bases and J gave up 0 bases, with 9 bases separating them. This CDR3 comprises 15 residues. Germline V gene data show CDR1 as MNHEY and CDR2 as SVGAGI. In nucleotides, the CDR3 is TGTGCCAGCAGACCCAGGGACTCTGGGGCCAACGTCCTGACTTTC. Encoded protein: CASRPRDSGANVLTF.

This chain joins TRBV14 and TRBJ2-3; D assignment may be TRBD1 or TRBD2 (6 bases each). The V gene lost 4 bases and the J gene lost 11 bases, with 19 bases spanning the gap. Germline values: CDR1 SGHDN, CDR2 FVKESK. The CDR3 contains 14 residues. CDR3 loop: CASSPFGGTSGQYF. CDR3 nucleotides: TGTGCCAGCAGCCCTTTTGGCGGGACAAGCGGGCAGTATTTT.

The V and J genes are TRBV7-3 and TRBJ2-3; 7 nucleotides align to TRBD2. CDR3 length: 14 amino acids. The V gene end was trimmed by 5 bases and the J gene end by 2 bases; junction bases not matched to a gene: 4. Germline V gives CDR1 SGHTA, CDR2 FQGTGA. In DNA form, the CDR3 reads TGTGCCAGCAGCCCCAAGCGGGACACAGATACGCAGTATTTT. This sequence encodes CASSPKRDTDTQYF.

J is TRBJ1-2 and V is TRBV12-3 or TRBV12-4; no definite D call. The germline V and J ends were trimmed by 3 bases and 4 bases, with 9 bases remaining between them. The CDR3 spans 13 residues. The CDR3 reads CASSFNGIYGYTF. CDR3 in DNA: TGTGCCAGCAGTTTTAACGGTATCTATGGCTACACCTTC.

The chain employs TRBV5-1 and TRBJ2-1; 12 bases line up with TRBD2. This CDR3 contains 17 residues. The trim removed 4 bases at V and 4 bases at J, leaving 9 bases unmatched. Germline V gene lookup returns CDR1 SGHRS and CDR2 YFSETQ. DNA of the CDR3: TGCGCCAGCAGCCGCGGACTAGCGGGACTTGCTTACAATGAGCAGTTCTTC. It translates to CASSRGLAGLAYNEQFF.

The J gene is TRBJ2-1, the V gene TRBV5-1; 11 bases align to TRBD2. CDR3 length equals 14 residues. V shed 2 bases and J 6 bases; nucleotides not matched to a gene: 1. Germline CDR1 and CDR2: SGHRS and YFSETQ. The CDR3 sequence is CASSFTSGSNEQFF. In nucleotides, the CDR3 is TGCGCCAGCAGCTTCACTAGCGGGAGCAATGAGCAGTTCTTC.

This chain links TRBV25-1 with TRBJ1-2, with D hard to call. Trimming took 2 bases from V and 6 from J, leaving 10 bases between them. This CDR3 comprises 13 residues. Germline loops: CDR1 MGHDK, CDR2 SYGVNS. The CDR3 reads CASSEDLRDGYTF. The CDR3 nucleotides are TGTGCCAGCAGTGAAGACCTTCGGGATGGCTACACCTTC.

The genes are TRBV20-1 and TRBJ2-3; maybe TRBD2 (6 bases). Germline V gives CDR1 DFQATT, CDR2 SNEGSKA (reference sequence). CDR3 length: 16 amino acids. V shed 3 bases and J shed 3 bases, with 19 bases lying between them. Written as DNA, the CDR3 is TGCAGTGCTAGTCGATCCGGCGCGGGACCGACAGATACGCAGTATTTT. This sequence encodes CSASRSGAGPTDTQYF.

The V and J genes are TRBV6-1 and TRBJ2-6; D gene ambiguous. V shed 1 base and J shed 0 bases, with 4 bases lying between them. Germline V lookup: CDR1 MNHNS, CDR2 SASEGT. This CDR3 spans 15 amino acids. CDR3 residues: CASSEGGSGANVLTF. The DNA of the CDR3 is TGTGCCAGCAGTGAAGGGGGCTCTGGGGCCAACGTCCTGACTTTC.

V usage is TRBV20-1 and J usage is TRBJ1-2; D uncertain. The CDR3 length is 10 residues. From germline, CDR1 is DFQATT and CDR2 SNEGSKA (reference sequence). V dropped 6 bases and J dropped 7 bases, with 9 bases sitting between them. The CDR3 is CSAAPSGYTF. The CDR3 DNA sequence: TGCAGTGCCGCACCATCTGGCTACACCTTC.